This T cell receptor (beta chain) was profiled in a study of identical twins. The germline CDR1 and CDR2 sequences are ENHRY and SYGVKD. The CDR3 totals 15 residues. Trimming stripped 0 bases from V and 12 bases from J, with 18 bases between. Unique molecular identifiers were present on cDNA, and template switching added a universal primer site. TCRdb fed the 5' RACE reads into MiXCR, producing one record per CDR3 protein. The sample has under 250,000 distinct CDR3 sequences; 7.5% are singletons. This clonotype occurred a few times. Its antigen remains unidentified. Study-level findings and limits: Partial confounding of zero-insertion analyses by invariant MAIT and iNKT cells was possible. Cross-sectional statistical analysis was relied on for the conclusions, without the same donors being followed. The study found excess low generation probability among twin-shared out-of-frame alpha sequences.

These sequences were also reported in another study, on yellow fever vaccine responses in identical twins.

The receptor was isolated from a woman younger than 35 in good health. The chain recombines TRBV10-3 with TRBJ2-1; D is perhaps TRBD2 (6 bases). Specimen: memory (CD45RO+) T cells sorted from blood. CDR3: CAISESASGEYTQFF. CDR3 in DNA: TGTGCCATCAGTGAGTCAGCGTCGGGGGAATATACGCAGTTCTTC.